This T cell receptor (beta chain) came from a study of shared clonotypes between healthy human individuals. CD8 memory merged CD45RO+ with CCR7-negative CD45RA+ TemRA cells. A remark on this clone: What it binds is unknown.

The method was immunoSEQ multiplex PCR; TCRdb's version includes in-frame clones alone and lacks a portion of them. The sample holds about 95,000 clones, 67% seen once. Germline trimming cut 5 bases from V and 1 base from J; bases unmatched to any gene: 7. This CDR3 is 16 amino acids long. Germline assignment: CDR1 LNHDA and CDR2 SQIVND (reference sequence). Study-level findings and limits: In contrast to clonotypes shared by all four donors, non-shared clonotypes had lower generation probabilities. Estimated richness was generally greater in naive than memory subsets.

This clonotype was sampled from a man aged 25-45 years in good health. The sequenced sample was memory CD8+ T cells sorted from blood. Regarding subset: CD45RO+ cells pooled with CCR7-negative TemRA cells. V and J are TRBV19 and TRBJ2-1; 8 nucleotides line up with TRBD2. The CDR3: CASSRASGPSYNEQFF. The CDR3, as DNA: TGTGCCAGTAGTCGGGCTAGCGGGCCTTCCTACAATGAGCAGTTCTTC.